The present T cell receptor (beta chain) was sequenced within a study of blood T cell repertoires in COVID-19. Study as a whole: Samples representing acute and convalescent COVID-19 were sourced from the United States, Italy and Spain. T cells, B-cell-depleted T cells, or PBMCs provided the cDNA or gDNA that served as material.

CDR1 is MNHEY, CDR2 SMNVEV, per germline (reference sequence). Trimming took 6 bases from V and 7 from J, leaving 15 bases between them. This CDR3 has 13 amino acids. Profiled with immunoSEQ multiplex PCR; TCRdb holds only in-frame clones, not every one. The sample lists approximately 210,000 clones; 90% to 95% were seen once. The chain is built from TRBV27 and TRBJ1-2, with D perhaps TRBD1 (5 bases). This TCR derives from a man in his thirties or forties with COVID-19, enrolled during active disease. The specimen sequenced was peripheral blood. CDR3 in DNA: TGTGCCAGCAGCGGGGGGGTGCCTCCTGGCTACACCTTC. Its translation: CASSGGVPPGYTF.